A single sample gave rise to the 19 T cell receptor beta chains below, sequenced in a study of cytomegalovirus exposure and HLA in healthy donors. The study ran its PCR with 60 Vbeta and 13 Jbeta primers. TCRdb keeps only in-frame clones here, not all; method: immunoSEQ multiplex PCR. In all, the sample yields tens of thousands of clones. The sequencing input was PBMCs. The receptor set was obtained from a man under 40 in good health and CMV-seropositive.

The V and J genes are TRBV5-1 and TRBJ2-5; 8 positions match TRBD1. With 4 bases clipped from V and 5 bases from J, the junction kept 10 bases outside the gene matches. Per germline, CDR1 SGHRS and CDR2 YFSETQ. The CDR3 contains 15 residues. In DNA form, the CDR3 reads TGCGCCAGCAGCCCAGCTGGACAGGGTGTGGAGACCCAGTACTTC. The encoded protein is CASSPAGQGVETQYF. The variable domain in full, with the rest retrieved from reference TRBV5-1 and TRBJ2-5, is KAGVTQTPRYLIKTRGQQVTLSCSPISGHRSVSWYQQTPGQGLQFLFEYFSETQRNKGNFPGRFSGRQFSNSRSEMNVSTLELGDSALYLCASSPAGQGVETQYFGPGTRLLVL.

V is TRBV7-9 and J is TRBJ1-1, with TRBD1 as a possible D gene (5 bases). In germline, CDR1 is SEHNR, CDR2 FQNEAQ (reference sequence). The CDR3 is made up of 12 amino acids. Trimming left V 5 bases short and J 7 bases short, with 11 bases between. CDR3 protein: CASSPRQSEAFF. CDR3 nucleotide sequence: TGTGCCAGCAGCCCACGACAGAGTGAAGCTTTCTTT.

CDR3 sequence: CASTPGLADNEQFF. In DNA form, the CDR3 reads TGTGCCAGCACCCCCGGACTAGCCGACAATGAGCAGTTCTTC. V and J are TRBV6-5 and TRBJ2-1, with 8 bases that match TRBD2. Germline values: CDR1 MNHEY, CDR2 SVGAGI. The CDR3 has 14 residues. V lost 7 bases and J lost 5; bases outside the gene matches: 7.

The CDR3 spells CASSESKHGSASTNYGYTF. In nucleotides, the CDR3 is TGCGCCAGCAGTGAGTCGAAGCACGGGTCAGCGAGTACAAACTATGGCTACACCTTC. The gene calls are TRBV10-1 and TRBJ1-2; no clear D. The CDR3 covers 19 residues. V was clipped by 0 bases and J by 2 bases, with 22 bases between them. CDR1 WNHNN and CDR2 SYGVQD come from the germline V gene (reference sequence).

The V call is TRBV21-1, the J call TRBJ2-1; TRBD2 is the table's D call, not checked against the DNA. TRBV21-1 is a known pseudogene. The CDR3 is 17 residues long. The CDR3 reads CASSMGASSGSGNEQFF. As DNA, the CDR3 is TGTGCCAGCAGCATGGGGGCGTCTAGCGGGAGTGGGAATGAGCAGTTCTTC.

A note on this clone: One end of the junction fails to match germline, which may point to a read error. The J gene is TRBJ2-5, the V gene TRBV2, with 8 bases identical to TRBD2. The CDR3 has 14 residues. Germline V CDR1 and CDR2: SNHLY, FYNNEI. The CDR3 reads CASSEGLAQENQYF. The DNA of the CDR3 is TGTGCCAGCAGTGAAGGACTAGCGCAAGAGAACCAGTACTTC.

The V and J genes are TRBV4-2 and TRBJ1-5, with 10 bases lining up with TRBD1. Germline V lookup: CDR1 LGHNA, CDR2 YNFKEQ. J was trimmed by 5 bases and V by 0 bases; bases with no gene match: 4. This CDR3 contains 16 residues. The CDR3 here is CASSQDYGTGDQPQHF. The CDR3 DNA reads TGTGCCAGCAGCCAAGATTATGGGACAGGGGATCAGCCCCAGCATTTT.

The genes are TRBV25-1 and TRBJ2-5; D gene unclear. The CDR3 contains 11 residues. Trimming pared 9 bases from V and 5 bases from J, leaving 10 bases between. Germline V gene sequence: CDR1 MGHDK, CDR2 SYGVNS. CDR3 DNA sequence: TGTGCCAGAAGCCTCGGGGAGACCCAGTACTTC. Protein product: CARSLGETQYF.

This sequence joins TRBV18 and TRBJ2-7; 12 bases agree with TRBD1. CDR3 length: 17 amino acids. V lost 0 bases to trimming and J lost 0 bases; unmatched junction nucleotides: 3. The germline V gene encodes CDR1 KGHSH and CDR2 LQKENI. The CDR3 bases are TGTGCCAGCTCACCACCTAAGGGACAGGGGGCCTCCTACGAGCAGTACTTC. Its protein is CASSPPKGQGASYEQYF.

The chain recombines TRBV28 with TRBJ1-4, with a tentative D call TRBD1 (5 bases). This CDR3 has 13 amino acids. Germline V CDR1 and CDR2: MDHEN, SYDVKM. The V and J ends lost 5 bases and 8 bases respectively, with 12 bases between them. This CDR3 reads CASSLSGGEKLFF. DNA of the CDR3: TGTGCCAGCAGTCTTTCCGGGGGGGAAAAACTGTTTTTT.

The chain employs TRBV7-6 and TRBJ1-3; possible D gene TRBD1, 6 bases. The CDR3 contains 14 residues. The germline V and J ends were trimmed by 4 bases and 1 base, with 8 bases remaining between them. Per germline, CDR1 SGHVS and CDR2 FNYEAQ. The CDR3, as DNA: TGTGCCAGCAGCTGGGACACTTCTGGAAACACCATATATTTT. Its translation is CASSWDTSGNTIYF.

The V call is TRBV29-1, the J call TRBJ2-5, with 7 bases fitting TRBD1. This CDR3 contains 13 residues. Germline assignment: CDR1 SQVTM and CDR2 ANQGSEA. J was trimmed by 5 bases and V by 7 bases; bases with no gene match: 10. CDR3 sequence: CSGVTGAAETQYF. The CDR3 nucleotides are TGCAGCGGCGTCACAGGGGCGGCGGAGACCCAGTACTTC.

The genes are TRBV5-1 and TRBJ2-1; the D gene is possibly TRBD2 (7 bases). Germline V gene lookup returns CDR1 SGHRS and CDR2 YFSETQ. The V and J ends lost 4 bases and 7 bases respectively, with 15 bases between them. The CDR3 is made up of 14 amino acids. The CDR3, as DNA: TGCGCCAGCAGCCCGAGGAGGGGGGGGAATGAGCAGTTCTTC. Protein sequence: CASSPRRGGNEQFF. Full variable domain (rest looked up from reference TRBV5-1 and TRBJ2-1): KAGVTQTPRYLIKTRGQQVTLSCSPISGHRSVSWYQQTPGQGLQFLFEYFSETQRNKGNFPGRFSGRQFSNSRSEMNVSTLELGDSALYLCASSPRRGGNEQFFGPGTRLTVL.

The chain carries TRBV5-1 and TRBJ2-6; D remains unclear. With 0 bases removed from V and 0 bases from J, the gap between germline ends came to 10 bases. CDR1 is SGHRS, CDR2 YFSETQ, per germline. This CDR3 contains 17 residues. The CDR3 is CASSLVAGFSGANVLTF. Here the CDR3 DNA reads TGCGCCAGCAGCTTGGTGGCAGGATTCTCTGGGGCCAACGTCCTGACTTTC.

The rearrangement joins TRBV4-1 to TRBJ2-7; 11 bases match TRBD2. The V gene's germline CDR1 is MGHRA and CDR2 YSYEKL. The CDR3 spans 15 residues. V lost 3 bases and J lost 5; bases outside the gene matches: 6. CDR3 loop: CASSHPGLAENEQYF. In DNA, the CDR3 is TGCGCCAGCAGCCACCCGGGACTAGCGGAGAACGAGCAGTACTTC.

The rearrangement uses TRBV18 and TRBJ1-3; 8 bases line up with TRBD1. With 6 bases clipped from V and 7 bases from J, the junction kept 23 bases outside the gene matches. The CDR3 spans 19 residues. Germline CDR1 KGHSH, CDR2 LQKENI. The CDR3: CASSQKGNGQGLMGNTIYF. CDR3 sequence (DNA): TGTGCCAGCTCCCAAAAAGGAAATGGACAGGGTTTAATGGGGAACACCATATATTTT.

The CDR3 DNA follows: TGTGCCAGCAGTTCATCGGGGTTGTATGCGGGGCTAGCCAAAAACATTCAGTACTTC. Translated, it gives CASSSSGLYAGLAKNIQYF. The chain carries TRBV27 and TRBJ2-4, with a weak D call TRBD2 (6 bases). The germline V gene has CDR1 MNHEY and CDR2 SMNVEV (reference sequence). V gave up 4 bases and J gave up 0 bases, with 22 bases separating them. CDR3 size: 19 residues.

This chain connects TRBV29-1 to TRBJ2-7, with 8 bases fitting TRBD1. The trim removed 5 bases at V and 3 bases at J, leaving 6 bases unmatched. Germline assignment: CDR1 SQVTM and CDR2 ANQGSEA. The CDR3 runs to 13 residues. The CDR3 nucleotides read TGCAGCGTTCGAGCAGGGGGCAGCTACGAGCAGTACTTC. Its protein is CSVRAGGSYEQYF.

The CDR3 loop is CAWTPGQNYEQYF. DNA of the CDR3: TGTGCCTGGACACCGGGACAAAACTACGAGCAGTACTTC. This sequence joins TRBV30 and TRBJ2-7, with a tentative D call TRBD1 (6 bases). Germline assignment: CDR1 GTSNPN and CDR2 SVGIG (reference sequence). The CDR3 runs 13 residues. Deletions cut 4 bases from V and 3 bases from J, with 13 bases between.